These 7 T cell receptor beta chains originate from one sample sequenced in a study of blood T cell repertoires in COVID-19. The protocol was immunoSEQ multiplex PCR, while the TCRdb copy is restricted to in-frame clones and leaves out a portion. The profile shows under 250,000 clones, approximately 88% of them singletons. The material sequenced was peripheral blood. These receptors all come from a woman in her twenties or thirties with COVID-19, enrolled during active disease.

The chain joins TRBV5-1 to TRBJ1-1, with D possibly TRBD1 on 5 matching bases. Germline V gene data show CDR1 as SGHRS and CDR2 as YFSETQ. V lost 4 bases and J 0 bases, leaving 25 bases between the germline ends. The CDR3 runs 19 residues. CDR3 bases: TGCGCCAGCAGCCCGGACACAGTTATCTCATTGGGGTTGAACACTGAAGCTTTCTTT. It translates to CASSPDTVISLGLNTEAFF.

This clone was detected once. V gene TRBV20-1 combines with J gene TRBJ2-5; 11 bases map to TRBD1. V lost 3 bases to trimming and J lost 4 bases; unmatched junction nucleotides: 4. Per the germline V gene, CDR1 is DFQATT and CDR2 is SNEGSKA (reference sequence). The CDR3 length is 14 residues. The CDR3 region has the DNA TGCAGTGCTAGTACCGGGACAGGGGGAGAGACCCAGTACTTC. This sequence encodes CSASTGTGGETQYF.

A single count supports this clone. The chain has TRBV15 and TRBJ1-2, with 8 positions matching TRBD1. Losses at the gene ends were 5 bases for V and 4 bases for J; bases not matched to a gene: 6. Germline lookup yields CDR1 LNHNV and CDR2 YYDKDF (reference sequence). This CDR3 has 14 amino acids. The CDR3 reads CATSSGGAGYGYTF. The CDR3 nucleotides read TGTGCCACCAGCTCAGGGGGCGCAGGCTATGGCTACACCTTC.

The gene calls are TRBV6-1 and TRBJ1-2; tentative D call: TRBD1 (6 bases). Trimming stripped 1 base from V and 4 bases from J, with 13 bases between. The CDR3 is made up of 15 amino acids. Germline loops: CDR1 MNHNS, CDR2 SASEGT. CDR3 sequence: CASSEGTAEIYGYTF. The CDR3 DNA is TGTGCCAGCAGTGAAGGGACAGCGGAAATCTATGGCTACACCTTC.

The chain links TRBV19 to TRBJ1-5, with D perhaps matching TRBD1 (5 bases). The CDR3 is made up of 13 amino acids. Germline-derived CDR1 and CDR2 are LNHDA and SQIVND (reference sequence). The ends were cut back, 4 bases at V and 3 bases at J, with 7 bases in the middle. CDR3 residues: CASSTGHNQPQHF. The CDR3 nucleotides are TGTGCCAGTAGTACAGGGCACAATCAGCCCCAGCATTTT.

The chain combines TRBV6-2 or TRBV6-3 with TRBJ2-2, with 10 bases matching TRBD1. The CDR3 runs to 19 residues. CDR1 is MNHEY and CDR2 is SVGEGT in the germline V gene. J lost 3 bases, V lost 2 bases, and 12 bases had no gene match. The CDR3 is CASSYPDRGRHLYTGELFF. In DNA form, the CDR3 reads TGTGCCAGCAGTTACCCAGACAGGGGGCGTCATCTGTACACCGGGGAGCTGTTTTTT.

J is TRBJ2-3 and V is TRBV14, with 10 bases aligning to TRBD2. V shed 1 base and J 2 bases; nucleotides not matched to a gene: 12. The CDR3 is made up of 19 amino acids. The germline CDR1 and CDR2 sequences are SGHDN and FVKESK. The CDR3 loop is CASSQGSWLAGAYTDTQYF. The CDR3 DNA reads TGTGCCAGCAGCCAAGGGTCGTGGCTAGCGGGGGCTTACACAGATACGCAGTATTTT.